This paragraph reports one TCR beta chain. The antigen is unknown. CDR1 and CDR2 (germline): SNHLY, FYNNEI. The CDR3 sequence is 15 residues long. The V gene lost 6 bases and the J gene lost 3 bases, with 14 bases spanning the gap. These data come from a study of cytomegalovirus exposure and HLA in healthy donors. The study's findings and limits: Among TCR beta chains of equal frequency, HLA-associated ones were more clonally expanded in a later analysis. In an earlier analysis, most TCR beta V segments were productive about 90% or about 30% of the time.

Primers included in the PCR were 60 Vbeta and 13 Jbeta primers. The protocol was immunoSEQ multiplex PCR, while the TCRdb copy is restricted to in-frame clones and leaves out a portion. The sample lists 150,000 to 200,000 clones; over 75% were seen once. The J gene is TRBJ2-2, the V gene TRBV2; possibly TRBD1 for D (7 bases). The receptor was derived from a woman under 30 in good health and CMV-seronegative. Sequenced input: PBMCs. The CDR3 here is CASRQGGLDTGELFF. CDR3 DNA: TGTGCCAGCAGGCAGGGGGGACTCGACACCGGGGAGCTGTTTTTT.